The T cell receptor (beta chain) described here comes from a study of technical replicates of blood from a few donors. The CDR3 extends over 15 amino acids. Germline V gene sequence: CDR1 MGHRA, CDR2 YSYEKL. V was pared by 2 bases and J by 4 bases, with 15 bases between. Assay: immunoSEQ multiplex PCR; the TCRdb copy retains only in-frame clones and omits some. The profile shows about 88,000 clones, 85% to 95% of them singletons. Input material: T cells isolated from PBMCs. The receptor was derived from a human donor in good health. The chain couples TRBV4-1 to TRBJ2-7, with D tentatively TRBD2 (6 bases). The CDR3 loop is CASSQFTGLTYEQYF. The DNA of the CDR3 is TGCGCCAGCAGCCAATTCACGGGACTCACGTACGAGCAGTACTTC.